This entry features one T cell receptor (beta chain) sequence. Its specificity is not known. The protocol was immunoSEQ multiplex PCR, while the TCRdb copy is restricted to in-frame clones and leaves out a portion. Of about 130,000 clones listed, around nine tenths were seen once; the top ten hold about 5.4%. The CDR3 extends over 13 amino acids. Per germline, CDR1 LNHDA and CDR2 SQIVND (reference sequence). The germline V and J ends were trimmed by 10 bases and 1 base, with 8 bases remaining between them. This specimen comes from a study of T cell responses to AZD1222 COVID-19 vaccine. Study-wide results and limits: Most donors were white British and more were female, and clonal diversity was possibly underestimated.

This sequence joins TRBV19 and TRBJ2-6; D is undetermined. The TCR originated in an adult in good health. The sequencing used peripheral blood, collected on day 0 of AZD1222 vaccination. Written as DNA, the CDR3 is TGTGCCACACGTCGGTCTGGGGCCAACGTCCTGACTTTC. Protein product: CATRRSGANVLTF.